The text below deals with one T cell receptor (beta chain). As yet, its antigen is unknown. The V segment lost 5 bases and the J segment 3 bases; nucleotides outside the gene matches: 6. This CDR3 is 15 amino acids long. This record comes from a study of blood T cells in healthy people across ages. Study-level points and caveats: Relative to aged donors, long-lived donors carried more naive CD4+ cells and displayed higher diversity. The recorded TCR beta diversity per million T cells decreased in a roughly linear manner with age. Changes seen in expanded clonotypes were possibly confounded by donor CMV status left unknown.

A sample-barcoded 5' primer and a J-beta primer mix were used in a second PCR of about 7 to 11 cycles. TCRdb processed the 5' RACE reads anew with MiXCR; each CDR3 protein has one entry. The sample lists about 730,000 distinct CDR3 sequences, 35% to 45% occurring once. Sequencing was done on a sample of blood. The V call is TRBV12-3 or TRBV12-4, the J call TRBJ2-2, with 7 bases that match TRBD2. The clonotype comes from a woman aged 60 to 75 in good health. The CDR3 loop reads CASSRGLLDTGELFF. CDR3 bases: TGTGCCAGCAGTCGGGGACTACTCGACACCGGGGAGCTGTTTTTT.